These 15 T cell receptor beta chains share one sample of origin, sequenced in a study of T cell changes during pregnancy in multiple sclerosis. Assay: immunoSEQ multiplex PCR; the TCRdb copy retains only in-frame clones and omits some. The sample holds 35,000 to 40,000 clones, under 95% seen once. Sequencing used CD8+ T cells from peripheral blood mononuclear cells, obtained in the third trimester of pregnancy. The source is a female donor with multiple sclerosis, enrolled in a pregnancy study.

This chain uses TRBV19 with TRBJ1-5; the match to TRBD1 covers 8 bases. The CDR3 covers 14 residues. CDR1 LNHDA and CDR2 SQIVND come from the germline V gene (reference sequence). V trimming: 3 bases; J trimming: 5 bases; junction bases outside the gene matches: 3. The CDR3 is CASSIQGAYQPQHF. Here the CDR3 DNA reads TGTGCCAGTAGTATTCAGGGGGCCTATCAGCCCCAGCATTTT.

The chain couples TRBV19 to TRBJ2-5; D is undetermined. Germline loops: CDR1 LNHDA, CDR2 SQIVND (reference sequence). This CDR3 has 16 residues. Trimming cost V 3 bases and J 0 bases, with 14 bases left between them. The CDR3 coding sequence is TGTGCCAGTAGTATGAGGCCCACTTGGTACCAAGAGACCCAGTACTTC. As protein: CASSMRPTWYQETQYF.

This chain connects TRBV28 to TRBJ2-1; 12 bases line up with TRBD2. V gave up 5 bases and J gave up 3 bases; unmatched junction bases: 5. From germline, CDR1 is MDHEN and CDR2 SYDVKM. The CDR3 has 16 amino acids. The CDR3 sequence: CASSRTSGMDYNEQFF. Written as DNA, the CDR3 is TGTGCCAGCAGTCGGACTAGCGGGATGGACTACAATGAGCAGTTCTTC.

The V and J genes are TRBV5-6 and TRBJ1-4; TRBD1 matches 8 bases. This CDR3 contains 15 residues. Trimming cost V 4 bases and J 11 bases; bases outside gene matches: 13. CDR1 SGHDT and CDR2 YYEEEE come from the germline V gene. CDR3 DNA: TGTGCCAGCAGCGGCGGACAGGGCTCTATTGACAAACTGTTTTTT. It encodes CASSGGQGSIDKLFF. Full variable domain (remainder filled in from reference TRBV5-6 and TRBJ1-4): DAGVTQSPTHLIKTRGQQVTLRCSPKSGHDTVSWYQQALGQGPQFIFQYYEEEERQRGNFPDRFSGHQFPNYSSELNVNALLLGDSALYLCASSGGQGSIDKLFFGSGTQLSVL.

The chain uses TRBV4-3 and TRBJ2-7, with 11 bases fitting TRBD2. J lost 1 base, V lost 0 bases, and 2 bases had no gene match. Germline loops: CDR1 LGHNA, CDR2 YSLEER. This CDR3 is built from 16 residues. CDR3 region: CASSQDRLAGSYEQYF. CDR3 bases: TGCGCCAGCAGCCAAGATCGACTAGCGGGATCCTACGAGCAGTACTTC.

This clone was counted once. The chain carries TRBV5-6 and TRBJ2-7; D might be TRBD1 (6 bases). V gave up 4 bases and J gave up 3 bases, with 17 bases separating them. The germline CDR1 and CDR2 sequences are SGHDT and YYEEEE. The CDR3 extends over 15 amino acids. CDR3 in DNA: TGTGCCAGCAGCCTCATCCGGGACACCAACTACGAGCAGTACTTC. Encoded protein: CASSLIRDTNYEQYF.

In its sample, this clone was seen once. This chain connects TRBV10-3 to TRBJ2-7; 15 bases map to TRBD2. The CDR3 spans 19 residues. V shed 2 bases, J shed 6 bases, and the junction held 14 bases outside the gene matches. Germline assignment: CDR1 ENHRY and CDR2 SYGVKD. CDR3: CAISEPRGWTSGRAGEQYF. The CDR3, as DNA: TGTGCCATCAGTGAGCCTCGAGGCTGGACTAGCGGGAGGGCCGGCGAGCAGTACTTC.

This chain uses TRBV7-2 with TRBJ1-2; 8 bases map to TRBD1. The germline CDR1 and CDR2 sequences are SGHTA and FQGNSA. The CDR3 consists of 14 residues. V shed 5 bases and J 1 base; nucleotides not matched to a gene: 3. Here the CDR3 DNA reads TGTGCCAGCAGCGGGACAGGCGGTAACTATGGCTACACCTTC. Translating it yields CASSGTGGNYGYTF.

The gene calls are TRBV7-9 and TRBJ2-1; TRBD2 is a possible D gene (6 bases). Trimming took 8 bases from V and 4 from J, leaving 15 bases between them. The V gene's germline CDR1 is SEHNR and CDR2 FQNEAQ (reference sequence). There are 14 residues in the CDR3. CDR3 region: CASAGSRSYNEQFF. CDR3 nucleotide sequence: TGTGCCAGCGCGGGATCCCGGTCTTACAATGAGCAGTTCTTC.

This clone appeared a single time. CDR3 in DNA: TGTGCCAGCAAAGAGAACGGGTACACTGAAGCTTTCTTT. Translation gives CASKENGYTEAFF. The V gene is TRBV27, the J gene TRBJ1-1; no firm D call. V gave up 7 bases and J gave up 3 bases, with 12 bases separating them. The CDR3 sequence is 13 residues long. Germline CDR1 reads MNHEY; CDR2 reads SMNVEV (reference sequence).

This chain joins TRBV28 and TRBJ2-2; 12 positions agree with TRBD2. There are 15 residues in the CDR3. The germline V gene encodes CDR1 MDHEN and CDR2 SYDVKM. The V gene end was trimmed by 5 bases and the J gene end by 6 bases; junction bases not matched to a gene: 4. CDR3 DNA sequence: TGTGCCAGCAGTCCACTAGCGGGAGGTCCCGGGGAGCTGTTTTTT. Translated: CASSPLAGGPGELFF.

The V call is TRBV5-1, the J call TRBJ2-5; a possible D gene is TRBD2 (6 bases). The CDR3 contains 14 residues. Per germline, CDR1 SGHRS and CDR2 YFSETQ. V lost 0 bases and J lost 4, with 10 bases in between. CDR3 loop: CASSLARGGETQYF. The CDR3 bases are TGCGCCAGCAGCTTGGCGCGGGGAGGAGAGACCCAGTACTTC.

V is TRBV11-2 and J is TRBJ1-1; a possible D gene is TRBD1 (6 bases). Trimming left V 4 bases short and J 5 bases short, with 11 bases between. CDR3 length: 13 residues. CDR1 and CDR2 (germline): SGHAT, FQNNGV. The CDR3 coding sequence is TGTGCCAGCAGCTCAGGGGTTGTGACTGAAGCTTTCTTT. Translated: CASSSGVVTEAFF.

This chain joins TRBV5-4 and TRBJ2-2, with 12 bases identical to TRBD2. Losses at the gene ends were 2 bases for V and 6 bases for J; bases not matched to a gene: 8. The CDR3 extends over 17 amino acids. Germline loops: CDR1 SGHNT, CDR2 YYREEE (reference sequence). CDR3 sequence reads: CASSLPGLAGPAGELFF. The CDR3, as DNA: TGTGCCAGCAGCTTACCGGGACTAGCGGGCCCCGCCGGGGAGCTGTTTTTT.

V and J are TRBV4-3 and TRBJ2-3, with a weak D call TRBD2 (5 bases). The CDR3 covers 16 residues. Germline CDR1 reads LGHNA; CDR2 reads YSLEER. V was cut by 1 base and J by 2 bases, with 13 bases left in between. The CDR3: CASSQVGVGFTDTQYF. CDR3 in DNA: TGCGCCAGCAGCCAAGTGGGAGTGGGGTTCACAGATACGCAGTATTTT.